This TCR beta chain stems from a study of human T cells and chemical hapten exposure. The length of the CDR3 is 15 residues. Germline CDR1 is SGDLS and CDR2 is YYNGEE. V was clipped by 0 bases and J by 5 bases, with 14 bases between them. For the library, individual cDNA molecules each received unique molecular identifiers. TCRdb reprocessed the RACE reads via MiXCR and lists one record per CDR3 protein. The sample records roughly 360,000 distinct CDR3 sequences, more than 4.5% being singletons. Documented time point: patch test 1, 2 weeks after DPC sensitization. Regarding treatment: therapeutic diphenylcyclopropenone sensitization with weekly scalp DPC.

Sample: whole blood, taken in connection with sensitization to the hapten diphenylcyclopropenone (DPC). This TCR derives from a woman aged 50 to 65 with alopecia areata. Some clones in this sample may be carry-over from other donors' samples. This sequence joins TRBV9 and TRBJ2-5; TRBD1 is a possible D gene (6 bases). In DNA, the CDR3 is TGTGCCAGCAGCGTAGATCCACAGGGCATCGAGACCCAGTACTTC. Protein sequence: CASSVDPQGIETQYF.